What follows is one T cell receptor (beta chain) and its context. Its antigen is still unknown. This sample is drawn from a study of cytomegalovirus exposure and HLA in healthy donors. Study context: Of the donors genotyped, approximately 410 in all, 75% to 85% fell in the Caucasian-associated ancestry cluster.

Germline loops: CDR1 SQVTM, CDR2 ANQGSEA. The CDR3 sequence is 11 residues long. Study-level findings and limits: The study reported that TCR beta sequences accurately predicted HLA-A and HLA-B alleles in most subjects. Testing in vitro showed a few CMV-associated chains specific for CMV antigens.

In the PCR, 60 Vbeta and 13 Jbeta primers were used. Libraries were prepared by immunoSEQ multiplex PCR; TCRdb keeps only in-frame clonotypes and omits some of them. The table has fewer than 200,000 clones, approximately 79% seen once. Among the donors, all were healthy bone marrow donors. This receptor was obtained from a man aged 35 to 55 in good health and CMV-seronegative. The V and J genes are TRBV29-1 and TRBJ2-5, with TRBD1 as a possible D gene (6 bases). The better agreement between TRBJ2-7 and the DNA end casts doubt on the J call. The material sequenced was PBMCs. Written as DNA, the CDR3 is TGCAGCGTTGACAGGGGTCACGAGCAGTACTTC. The encoded protein is CSVDRGHEQYF.